The entry below gives a single TCR beta chain sequence along with its context. TCRdb processed the 5' RACE reads anew with MiXCR; each CDR3 protein has one entry. The table includes 45,000 to 60,000 distinct CDR3 sequences, over 15% detected once. The CDR3 is made up of 15 amino acids. CDR1 and CDR2 from the germline V gene are MNHEY and SVGAGI. V lost 4 bases and J lost 9; bases outside the gene matches: 8. The entry originates in a study of chronic HIV infection and antiretroviral therapy. This chain uses TRBV6-5 with TRBJ2-5; 13 bases fit TRBD2. The source of this sequence is an adult who had HIV and had not received antiretroviral therapy, or was an uninfected healthy control (not recorded which). Source material: peripheral blood. In nucleotides, the CDR3 is TGTGCCAGCAGTTTACTAGCGGGGGGGGTCGGGGCCCAGTACTTC. This encodes CASSLLAGGVGAQYF.